This T cell receptor (beta chain) was sequenced during a study of tumor and adjacent non-tumor tissue in lung cancer. Across the study: Patients comprised roughly 12 adenocarcinoma, 2 squamous cell carcinoma and 1 small cell lung cancer.

Remarks on this clonotype: What it binds is unknown. One end of the junction is discordant with germline, which a read error may explain.

This sample's RNA came from whole unsorted tissue. More than 3 cm separated this lung sample from the edge of the tumor. Newly diagnosed lung cancer patients had thoracic surgery in China, August–late 2014, without prior chemotherapy. General study points: Patients with more diverse tumor TCRs had worse survival.

The library came from three nested PCR rounds adapted from ARM-PCR protocols. TCRdb itself ran the multiplex PCR reads through MiXCR, one entry per CDR3 protein. The repertoire holds approximately 80,000 distinct CDR3 sequences, with 65% to 85% as singletons. CDR3 length equals 16 residues. CDR1 is SGHAT and CDR2 is FQNNGV in the germline V gene. Sample: distant non-tumor lung tissue. The chain couples TRBV11-2 to TRBJ2-7; D is perhaps TRBD2 (6 bases). This sequence originates from a man between 60 and 75 years old with non-small cell lung cancer. In DNA, the CDR3 is TGTGCCAGCAACCCAAACTATAGCGGACGGCGCTACGAGCAGTATTTC. The encoded protein is CASNPNYSGRRYEQYF. The variable domain in full, with the rest retrieved from reference TRBV11-2 and TRBJ2-7, is EAGVAQSPRYKIIEKRQSVAFWCNPISGHATLYWYQQILGQGPKLLIQFQNNGVVDDSQLPKDRFSAERLKGVDSTLKIQPAKLEDSAVYLCASNPNYSGRRYEQYFGPGTRLTVT.